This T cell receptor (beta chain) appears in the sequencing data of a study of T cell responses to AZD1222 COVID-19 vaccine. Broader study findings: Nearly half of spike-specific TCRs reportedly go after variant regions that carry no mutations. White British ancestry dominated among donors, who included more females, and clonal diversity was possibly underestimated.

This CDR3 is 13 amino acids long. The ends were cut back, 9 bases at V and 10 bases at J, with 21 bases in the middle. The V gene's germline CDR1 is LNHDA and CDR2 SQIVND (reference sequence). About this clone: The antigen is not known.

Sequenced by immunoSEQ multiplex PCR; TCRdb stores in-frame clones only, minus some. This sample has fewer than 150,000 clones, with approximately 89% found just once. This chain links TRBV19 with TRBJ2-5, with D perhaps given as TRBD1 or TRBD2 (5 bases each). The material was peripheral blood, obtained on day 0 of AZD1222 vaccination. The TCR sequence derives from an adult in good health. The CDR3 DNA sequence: TGTGCCAGCAAGGAGGACATCGAGGGTCGCCAGTACTTC. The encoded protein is CASKEDIEGRQYF.